This entry is about one T cell receptor (beta chain). Its antigen is still unknown. Germline V gene data show CDR1 as SGHTA and CDR2 as FQGTGA. Losses at the gene ends were 4 bases for V and 5 bases for J; bases not matched to a gene: 8. This CDR3 comprises 15 residues. These data belong to a study of T cell responses to AZD1222 COVID-19 vaccine. Study findings and constraints: Targeting of unmutated variant regions was reportedly seen in nearly half of spike-specific TCRs. Donors, mostly white British, included more females; clonal diversity was possibly underestimated. A rise in Spike-specific TCR breadth and depth followed two AZD1222 doses.

Here immunoSEQ multiplex PCR was the method, and the copy in TCRdb shows in-frame clones only, minus some. The sample has 95,000 to 100,000 clones, roughly 87% seen once; the top ten hold approximately 15%. The clonotype comes from an adult in good health. The chain combines TRBV7-3 with TRBJ2-3, with 8 bases matching TRBD2. The input for sequencing was peripheral blood, taken on day 0 of AZD1222 vaccination. CDR3 in DNA: TGTGCCAGCAGCTCGATGAGCGGGAGTCAAGATACGCAGTATTTT. Protein sequence: CASSSMSGSQDTQYF. The complete variable domain, with remaining parts taken from reference TRBV7-3 and TRBJ2-3, reads GAGVSQTPSNKVTEKGKYVELRCDPISGHTALYWYRQSLGQGPEFLIYFQGTGAADDSGLPNDRFFAVRPEGSVSTLKIQRTERGDSAVYLCASSSMSGSQDTQYFGPGTRLTVL.